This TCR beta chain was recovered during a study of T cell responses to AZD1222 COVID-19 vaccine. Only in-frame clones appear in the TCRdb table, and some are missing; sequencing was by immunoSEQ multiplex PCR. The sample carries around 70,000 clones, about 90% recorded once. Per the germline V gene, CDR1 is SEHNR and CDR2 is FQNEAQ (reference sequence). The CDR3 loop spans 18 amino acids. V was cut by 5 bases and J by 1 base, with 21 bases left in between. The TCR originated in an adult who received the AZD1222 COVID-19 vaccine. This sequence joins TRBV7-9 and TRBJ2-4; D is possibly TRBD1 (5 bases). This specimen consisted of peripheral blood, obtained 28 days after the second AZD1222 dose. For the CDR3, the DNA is TGTGCCAGCAGCCCCCATGCGGCCGGAAAGGGGGCCAAAAACATTCAGTACTTC. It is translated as CASSPHAAGKGAKNIQYF.